The rows below give T cell receptor beta chains drawn from one sample of a study of blood T cell repertoires in COVID-19. This table comes from immunoSEQ multiplex PCR, and its TCRdb copy is limited to in-frame clones, with some not included. Among about 130,000 clones listed, 75% to 90% were seen once. Sequenced sample: PBMCs or T cells enriched from blood (not recorded which). All receptors come from a man aged 25 to 45 who had recovered from COVID-19. The CDR3 runs from the conserved cysteine through the conserved F or W. Fields, in order: V gene, clone size, J gene, D gene, CDR3 protein, CDR3 DNA. The D gene is left open where the match is weak. Only some rows state a clone size, as once, few, many or a class for expanded clones.

v_gene: TRBV7-9; abundance: .; j_gene: TRBJ2-6; d_gene: .; CDR3aa: CVGRSGANVLTF; CDR3nt: TGTGTTGGCAGGTCCGGGGCCAACGTCCTGACTTTC
v_gene: TRBV25-1; abundance: few; j_gene: TRBJ2-5; d_gene: TRBD2; CDR3aa: CASSGTSGDYSYQETQYF; CDR3nt: TGTGCCAGCAGTGGGACTAGCGGGGATTACTCGTACCAAGAGACCCAGTACTTC
v_gene: TRBV6-4; abundance: .; j_gene: TRBJ2-3; d_gene: .; CDR3aa: CASSDSAGADTQYF; CDR3nt: TGTGCCAGCAGTGATTCGGCGGGGGCCGATACGCAGTATTTT
v_gene: TRBV6-5; abundance: once; j_gene: TRBJ1-4; d_gene: .; CDR3aa: CASSTLDTNEKLFF; CDR3nt: TGTGCCAGCAGTACTCTGGACACAAATGAAAAACTGTTTTTT
v_gene: TRBV29-1; abundance: .; j_gene: TRBJ1-1; d_gene: TRBD1; CDR3aa: CSVVGGQQTNTEAFF; CDR3nt: TGCAGCGTTGTAGGGGGCCAACAGACGAACACTGAAGCTTTCTTT
v_gene: TRBV24-1; abundance: .; j_gene: TRBJ2-2; d_gene: .; CDR3aa: CATSDARNTGELFF; CDR3nt: TGTGCCACCAGTGATGCGCGTAACACCGGGGAGCTGTTTTTT
v_gene: TRBV12-5; abundance: .; j_gene: TRBJ2-7; d_gene: .; CDR3aa: CASGLDFLRQYF; CDR3nt: TGTGCTAGTGGTTTGGACTTTCTCCGGCAGTACTTC
v_gene: TRBV6-5; abundance: .; j_gene: TRBJ2-1; d_gene: TRBD2; CDR3aa: CASRATSGNYNEQFF; CDR3nt: TGTGCCAGCAGGGCAACTAGCGGGAACTACAATGAGCAGTTCTTC
v_gene: TRBV19; abundance: .; j_gene: TRBJ1-2; d_gene: .; CDR3aa: CASNDRWTYGYGYTF; CDR3nt: TGTGCCAGTAACGACAGGTGGACATATGGCTATGGCTACACCTTC
v_gene: TRBV5-1; abundance: .; j_gene: TRBJ2-1; d_gene: TRBD2; CDR3aa: CASSLTSGTLNEQFF; CDR3nt: TGCGCCAGCAGCTTGACTAGCGGGACTCTCAATGAGCAGTTCTTC
v_gene: TRBV2; abundance: .; j_gene: TRBJ1-1; d_gene: .; CDR3aa: CASSEEEAALGTEAFF; CDR3nt: TGTGCCAGCAGTGAAGAGGAAGCGGCCCTGGGGACTGAAGCTTTCTTT
v_gene: TRBV7-9; abundance: .; j_gene: TRBJ1-1; d_gene: .; CDR3aa: CASSLARGGDTEAFF; CDR3nt: TGTGCCAGCAGCTTAGCGCGCGGGGGGGACACTGAAGCTTTCTTT
v_gene: TRBV11-2; abundance: .; j_gene: TRBJ1-2; d_gene: .; CDR3aa: CASSPRAGHGYTF; CDR3nt: TGTGCCAGCAGCCCCAGGGCCGGGCATGGCTACACCTTC
v_gene: TRBV3-1/TRBV3-2; abundance: .; j_gene: TRBJ2-3; d_gene: TRBD2; CDR3aa: CASSQDIGTSDPDTQYF; CDR3nt: TGTGCCAGCAGCCAAGACATCGGGACTAGCGACCCAGATACGCAGTATTTT
v_gene: TRBV2; abundance: .; j_gene: TRBJ1-4; d_gene: .; CDR3aa: CASSGTPLNEKLFF; CDR3nt: TGTGCCAGCAGTGGGACACCTCTTAATGAAAAACTGTTTTTT
v_gene: TRBV19; abundance: .; j_gene: TRBJ1-2; d_gene: TRBD1; CDR3aa: CASTRQGSNYGYTF; CDR3nt: TGTGCCAGTACCCGACAGGGAAGTAACTATGGCTACACCTTC
v_gene: TRBV5-5; abundance: .; j_gene: TRBJ2-1; d_gene: TRBD2; CDR3aa: CASSLGLAGGPVYNEQFF; CDR3nt: TGTGCCAGCAGCTTGGGGCTAGCGGGAGGGCCTGTTTACAATGAGCAGTTCTTC
v_gene: TRBV6-5; abundance: .; j_gene: TRBJ2-4; d_gene: TRBD1; CDR3aa: CASSSRDRVAIQYF; CDR3nt: TGTGCCAGCAGTAGCCGGGACAGGGTTGCCATTCAGTACTTC
v_gene: TRBV6-4; abundance: .; j_gene: TRBJ1-1; d_gene: TRBD1; CDR3aa: CASSLSGQGTEAFF; CDR3nt: TGTGCCAGCAGTCTATCCGGACAGGGCACTGAAGCTTTCTTT
v_gene: TRBV27; abundance: once; j_gene: TRBJ1-3; d_gene: .; CDR3aa: CASSFLGPGNTIYF; CDR3nt: TGTGCCAGCAGTTTCTTGGGGCCGGGAAACACCATATATTTT
v_gene: TRBV19; abundance: .; j_gene: TRBJ2-1; d_gene: TRBD2; CDR3aa: CASSPGLASNEQFF; CDR3nt: TGTGCCAGTTCACCGGGACTAGCCTCAAATGAGCAGTTCTTC
v_gene: TRBV3-1/TRBV3-2; abundance: .; j_gene: TRBJ1-6; d_gene: .; CDR3aa: CASSPQGHSPLHF; CDR3nt: TGTGCCAGCAGCCCCCAGGGCCATTCACCCCTCCACTTT
v_gene: TRBV28; abundance: .; j_gene: TRBJ1-3; d_gene: .; CDR3aa: CASIDSSGNTIYF; CDR3nt: TGTGCCAGCATCGACAGCTCTGGAAACACCATATATTTT
v_gene: TRBV27; abundance: .; j_gene: TRBJ2-7; d_gene: .; CDR3aa: CASSEWGVGIYEQYF; CDR3nt: TGTGCCAGCAGTGAGTGGGGAGTGGGGATCTACGAGCAGTACTTC
v_gene: TRBV9; abundance: .; j_gene: TRBJ1-4; d_gene: .; CDR3aa: CASSVDPTATNEKLFF; CDR3nt: TGTGCCAGCAGCGTAGATCCAACTGCAACTAATGAAAAACTGTTTTTT
v_gene: TRBV27; abundance: .; j_gene: TRBJ2-7; d_gene: TRBD1; CDR3aa: CASSLTGGYEQYF; CDR3nt: TGTGCCAGCAGTTTAACAGGGGGCTACGAGCAGTACTTC
v_gene: TRBV11-1; abundance: once; j_gene: TRBJ1-2; d_gene: TRBD1; CDR3aa: CASSTRTGTIYGYTF; CDR3nt: TGTGCCAGCAGCACCAGGACAGGGACCATCTATGGCTACACCTTC
v_gene: TRBV6-2/TRBV6-3; abundance: .; j_gene: TRBJ1-6; d_gene: TRBD1; CDR3aa: CASSYSGQYNSPLHF; CDR3nt: TGTGCCAGCAGTTACTCGGGACAGTATAATTCACCCCTCCACTTT
v_gene: TRBV6-5; abundance: .; j_gene: TRBJ2-3; d_gene: .; CDR3aa: CASRREATQYF; CDR3nt: TGTGCCAGCCGAAGGGAGGCCACGCAGTATTTT
v_gene: TRBV29-1; abundance: .; j_gene: TRBJ1-1; d_gene: .; CDR3aa: CSVALQGSTEAFF; CDR3nt: TGCAGCGTTGCCTTACAGGGATCAACTGAAGCTTTCTTT
v_gene: TRBV19; abundance: once; j_gene: TRBJ1-1; d_gene: TRBD1; CDR3aa: CASSFQGENTEAFF; CDR3nt: TGTGCCAGTAGTTTCCAGGGGGAAAACACTGAAGCTTTCTTT
v_gene: TRBV7-9; abundance: .; j_gene: TRBJ1-6; d_gene: .; CDR3aa: CASSLDGQTSPLHF; CDR3nt: TGTGCCAGCAGCTTAGACGGACAGACTTCACCCCTCCACTTT
v_gene: TRBV19; abundance: .; j_gene: TRBJ1-2; d_gene: .; CDR3aa: CASSYQGQVHYGYTF; CDR3nt: TGTGCCAGTAGCTACCAGGGGCAAGTACACTATGGCTACACCTTC
v_gene: TRBV3-1/TRBV3-2; abundance: .; j_gene: TRBJ1-2; d_gene: TRBD1; CDR3aa: CASSFFETGGPGFWGYTF; CDR3nt: TGTGCCAGCAGCTTCTTCGAGACAGGGGGCCCGGGGTTTTGGGGCTACACCTTC
v_gene: TRBV30; abundance: .; j_gene: TRBJ2-7; d_gene: TRBD2; CDR3aa: CAWSVPGLAGGLAYEQYF; CDR3nt: TGTGCCTGGAGTGTACCAGGGTTGGCGGGAGGGTTGGCCTACGAGCAGTACTTC
v_gene: TRBV7-2; abundance: .; j_gene: TRBJ2-3; d_gene: TRBD2; CDR3aa: CASSPGLAGSTDTQYF; CDR3nt: TGTGCCAGCAGCCCGGGACTAGCGGGGTCCACAGATACGCAGTATTTT
v_gene: TRBV9; abundance: .; j_gene: TRBJ2-1; d_gene: TRBD1; CDR3aa: CASSVGQGAYDEQFF; CDR3nt: TGTGCCAGCAGCGTAGGGCAGGGGGCGTACGATGAGCAGTTCTTC